This T cell receptor beta chain comes out of a study of human T cells and chemical hapten exposure. TCRdb fed the RACE reads into MiXCR, producing one record per CDR3 protein. The table has more than 250,000 distinct CDR3 sequences, around 7.3% seen once. Sample time point: pre-sensitization, week 0. The sample's treatment: therapeutic diphenylcyclopropenone sensitization with weekly scalp DPC. This clonotype originated in a man aged 18 to 29 with alopecia areata. Some clones in this sample may be carry-over from other donors' samples. The material was whole blood, obtained in connection with sensitization to the hapten diphenylcyclopropenone (DPC).

The CDR3 loop is CASSLGGVAYEQYF. As DNA, the CDR3 is TGCGCCAGCAGCCTGGGTGGGGTAGCCTACGAGCAGTACTTC. The V and J genes are TRBV5-1 and TRBJ2-7; no clear D gene. Trimming shortened V by 4 bases and J by 2 bases, and 13 bases separated the two germline ends. Looked up from germline, CDR1 is SGHRS and CDR2 is YFSETQ. This CDR3 spans 14 amino acids.